This TCR beta chain was observed in a study of blood T cell repertoires in COVID-19. Across the whole study: Sources were T cells, B-cell-depleted T cells, or PBMCs; the material itself was cDNA or gDNA.

Per the germline V gene, CDR1 is SGHNT and CDR2 is YYREEE (reference sequence). The CDR3 runs to 15 residues. V trimming: 0 bases; J trimming: 6 bases; junction bases outside the gene matches: 7. As handled by the study authors: Nucleated cell number was recorded as an estimate derived from reference gene primer amplification. Measured with immunoSEQ multiplex PCR; TCRdb has only the in-frame clones, and not every one. For V, J and clone size, that table is used; D and trimming come from the DNA. The table shows tens of thousands of clones, with 70% to 90% occurring only once. The clonotype was recovered from an older man with active COVID-19. The sequenced sample consisted of peripheral blood. V and J are TRBV5-4 and TRBJ1-2; TRBD1 agrees at 8 bases. The CDR3: CASSLVNRGDNGYTF. CDR3 coding DNA: TGTGCCAGCAGCTTGGTCAACAGGGGGGACAATGGCTACACCTTC.